One and the same sample provided the 27 T cell receptor beta chains below, sequenced in a study of blood T cell repertoires in COVID-19 (TCRdb year 2020). The library relied on the immunoSEQ multiplex PCR assay. TCRdb took this table from immuneACCESS and kept in-frame rearrangements with V and J called. Such tables lack part of the clones; where checked against another copy, unresolved V genes explain under half of the gap, and the rest is unexplained. This sample comprises hundreds of thousands of clones, 75% to 90% of them detected only once. Approximately 9.4% of the sample belongs to the ten largest clones. The sample taken for sequencing was PBMCs or T cells enriched from blood (not recorded which). The source is a woman aged 35 to 49 who had recovered from COVID-19.

This chain joins TRBV6-5 and TRBJ1-1; a possible D gene is TRBD1 (6 bases). The germline V and J ends were trimmed by 0 bases and 5 bases, with 13 bases remaining between them. The CDR3 has 15 residues. The germline CDR1 and CDR2 sequences are MNHEY and SVGAGI. In DNA, the CDR3 is TGTGCCAGCAGTTACTCCACTTGGGGGCGTACTGAAGCTTTCTTT. Translating it yields CASSYSTWGRTEAFF.

V gene TRBV5-1 combines with J gene TRBJ2-2; TRBD2 matches 8 bases. Germline assignment: CDR1 SGHRS and CDR2 YFSETQ. Losses at the gene ends were 0 bases for V and 4 bases for J; bases not matched to a gene: 8. This CDR3 comprises 17 residues. The DNA for the CDR3 is TGCGCCAGCAGCTTGGAGATTAGCGGGACCGGCACCGGGGAGCTGTTTTTT. Translating it yields CASSLEISGTGTGELFF.

The V call is TRBV15, the J call TRBJ1-2; 9 bases line up with TRBD1. This CDR3 is 15 amino acids long. The V gene's germline CDR1 is LNHNV and CDR2 YYDKDF (reference sequence). V shed 4 bases and J 8 bases; nucleotides not matched to a gene: 11. CDR3 DNA: TGTGCCACCAGCACCCGGACAGGGGCAGCGCCCGGCTACACCTTC. As protein: CATSTRTGAAPGYTF. The variable domain in full, completed from reference TRBV15 and TRBJ1-2, reads DAMVIQNPRYQVTQFGKPVTLSCSQTLNHNVMYWYQQKSSQAPKLLFHYYDKDFNNEADTPDNFQSRRPNTSFCFLDIRSPGLGDTAMYLCATSTRTGAAPGYTFGSGTRLTVV.

This chain joins TRBV28 and TRBJ1-1, with D tentatively TRBD1 (6 bases). CDR3 length: 14 amino acids. Germline CDR1 and CDR2: MDHEN and SYDVKM. Trimming removed 3 bases at V and 5 bases at J, with 13 bases between. The CDR3 reads CASSFSGRGTEAFF. For the CDR3, the DNA is TGTGCCAGCAGTTTCTCAGGTAGGGGGACTGAAGCTTTCTTT.

The rearrangement links TRBV20-1 to TRBJ2-5; D unresolved. V lost 3 bases and J lost 5, with 4 bases in between. CDR1 and CDR2 from the germline V gene are DFQATT and SNEGSKA (reference sequence). This CDR3 contains 10 residues. Here the CDR3 DNA reads TGCAGTGCTAGCGGGGAGACCCAGTACTTC. Translation: CSASGETQYF.

This chain connects TRBV7-3 to TRBJ2-3; 7 bases align to TRBD1. After removal of 2 bases from V and 5 bases from J, the junction contained 13 bases not matched to a gene. The CDR3 contains 17 residues. Germline CDR1 is SGHTA and CDR2 is FQGTGA. Here the CDR3 DNA reads TGTGCCAGCAGCTTAGTCGGGACAGCTACTAAGGGAGATACGCAGTATTTT. Protein sequence: CASSLVGTATKGDTQYF.

The chain combines TRBV25-1 with TRBJ2-1; D might be TRBD2 (6 bases). This CDR3 comprises 15 residues. Germline assignment: CDR1 MGHDK and CDR2 SYGVNS. The V and J ends lost 3 bases and 4 bases respectively, with 13 bases between them. CDR3 protein: CASSDAGRLYNEQFF. The DNA for the CDR3 is TGTGCCAGCAGTGACGCGGGGCGCCTTTACAATGAGCAGTTCTTC.

V gene TRBV19 combines with J gene TRBJ2-7, with 9 bases aligning to TRBD1. The V segment lost 5 bases and the J segment 5 bases; nucleotides outside the gene matches: 7. There are 14 residues in the CDR3. Germline loops: CDR1 LNHDA, CDR2 SQIVND (reference sequence). The CDR3 DNA sequence: TGTGCCAGTAGTCCCCGGGACAGGGTTAACGAGCAGTACTTC. Protein product: CASSPRDRVNEQYF.

The V and J genes are TRBV9 and TRBJ2-1; 14 bases map to TRBD2. The CDR3 extends over 21 amino acids. Germline V gene data show CDR1 as SGDLS and CDR2 as YYNGEE. Trimming cost V 5 bases and J 7 bases; bases outside gene matches: 23. The CDR3 here is CASSSRDGPGTSGRSRNEQFF. The CDR3, as DNA: TGTGCCAGCAGTTCACGAGACGGCCCCGGGACTAGCGGGAGAAGTCGTAATGAGCAGTTCTTC.

The V call is TRBV28, the J call TRBJ2-3; 10 bases fit TRBD2. CDR1 is MDHEN, CDR2 SYDVKM, per germline. Trimming at V came to 2 bases and at J to 2 bases, leaving 4 bases not matched to a gene. The CDR3 has 16 residues. The CDR3 is CASSLRAGGVTDTQYF. The CDR3 nucleotides read TGTGCCAGCAGTTTAAGAGCGGGGGGGGTCACAGATACGCAGTATTTT.

The chain carries TRBV4-3 and TRBJ1-2; D gene unclear. The CDR3 length is 15 residues. Per the germline V gene, CDR1 is LGHNA and CDR2 is YSLEER. The V gene lost 0 bases and the J gene lost 4 bases, with 12 bases spanning the gap. This CDR3 reads CASSQDYSSGYGYTF. As DNA, the CDR3 is TGCGCCAGCAGCCAAGATTACTCCTCAGGCTATGGCTACACCTTC.

Concerning this clone: Other DNA sequences in this sample translate to the same CDR3. The V gene is TRBV11-3, the J gene TRBJ1-1; D remains unclear. The CDR3 is made up of 14 amino acids. V was cut by 5 bases and J by 2 bases, with 12 bases left in between. Germline V gene sequence: CDR1 SGHNT, CDR2 YENEEA. The chain's CDR3 is CASSARTGNTEAFF. The CDR3, as DNA: TGTGCCAGCAGCGCCCGGACGGGAAACACTGAAGCTTTCTTT.

This chain links TRBV11-2 with TRBJ1-4; no clear D. Trimming stripped 8 bases from V and 0 bases from J, with 10 bases between. CDR3 length equals 14 residues. Germline CDR1 reads SGHAT; CDR2 reads FQNNGV. DNA of the CDR3: TGTGCCAGCGGGCCGCATGCAACTAATGAAAAACTGTTTTTT. This encodes CASGPHATNEKLFF.

The genes are TRBV28 and TRBJ2-5, with 8 bases lining up with TRBD1. V gave up 5 bases and J gave up 6 bases; unmatched junction bases: 5. CDR1 and CDR2 (germline): MDHEN, SYDVKM. CDR3 length: 13 amino acids. The CDR3 is CASSARTGQTQYF. The CDR3 DNA follows: TGTGCCAGCAGTGCCCGGACAGGGCAGACCCAGTACTTC.

This clone was found once. The genes are TRBV12-3 or TRBV12-4 and TRBJ2-3; maybe TRBD1 (6 bases). V lost 6 bases and J lost 9, with 10 bases in between. CDR3 length: 11 amino acids. CDR3 sequence reads: CASSLGQTQYF. CDR3 in DNA: TGTGCCAGCAGCCTCGGACAGACGCAGTATTTT.

The sample holds one count of this clone. The V and J genes are TRBV5-4 and TRBJ1-2, with D unclear. The CDR3 loop spans 14 amino acids. With 1 base removed from V and 8 bases from J, the gap between germline ends came to 15 bases. Germline CDR1 SGHNT, CDR2 YYREEE (reference sequence). CDR3 amino acids: CASSLSDLAGGYTF. The CDR3 bases are TGTGCCAGCAGCTTGTCTGACTTGGCGGGCGGCTACACCTTC.

A note on this clone: This sample also contains other DNA sequences that code for the same CDR3. The rearrangement links TRBV18 to TRBJ2-2; D possibly corresponds to TRBD2 (6 bases). Trimming cost V 2 bases and J 3 bases, with 10 bases left between them. CDR3 length: 15 residues. Per the germline V gene, CDR1 is KGHSH and CDR2 is LQKENI. CDR3 sequence reads: CASSPVGGYTGELFF. CDR3 nucleotide sequence: TGTGCCAGCTCACCAGTCGGAGGGTACACCGGGGAGCTGTTTTTT.

This clone was observed a single time. The V gene is TRBV4-3, the J gene TRBJ2-1, with 8 positions matching TRBD2. The germline V gene has CDR1 LGHNA and CDR2 YSLEER. Trimming at V came to 4 bases and at J to 12 bases, leaving 11 bases not matched to a gene. This CDR3 has 14 amino acids. The CDR3 DNA follows: TGCGCCAGCAGCCCGGGACTAGGCCCGGGAGGGCAGTTCTTC. It specifies CASSPGLGPGGQFF.

This clone was seen a single time. V gene TRBV11-3 combines with J gene TRBJ2-7; 7 bases line up with TRBD1. This CDR3 has 15 amino acids. Trimming removed 1 base from V and 3 bases from J; junction bases left unmatched: 6. Germline CDR1 SGHNT, CDR2 YENEEA. The CDR3 DNA follows: TGTGCCAGCAGCTTAGGTCCAGGGGGTTTCTACGAGCAGTACTTC. Protein sequence: CASSLGPGGFYEQYF.

The chain uses TRBV5-6 and TRBJ1-5; TRBD1 matches at 7 bases. The CDR3 loop spans 17 amino acids. Germline V gene lookup returns CDR1 SGHDT and CDR2 YYEEEE. The V gene end was trimmed by 4 bases and the J gene end by 7 bases; junction bases not matched to a gene: 17. The CDR3 coding sequence is TGTGCCAGCAGCCCGCGACAGGGTGGAAACTCAAGGCAGCCCCAGCATTTT. Its translation is CASSPRQGGNSRQPQHF.

The J gene is TRBJ1-2, the V gene TRBV12-2; the D segment call TRBD1 is taken from the table without a DNA check. TRBV12-2 is designated a pseudogene. The CDR3 contains 13 residues. The CDR3 bases are TGTGCAAGTCGCCTCGACAGGGCCTATGGCTACACCTTC. Protein: CASRLDRAYGYTF.

J is TRBJ2-7 and V is TRBV7-9; TRBD1 might be the D (6 bases). This CDR3 comprises 14 residues. From germline, CDR1 is SEHNR and CDR2 FQNEAQ (reference sequence). Trimming shortened V by 4 bases and J by 5 bases, and 15 bases separated the two germline ends. CDR3 protein: CASSSAQGLDEQYF. CDR3 coding DNA: TGTGCCAGCAGCTCCGCGCAGGGGCTCGACGAGCAGTACTTC.

The CDR3 bases are TGTGCCAGCAGCCAAGACCTAGCGAGAATTGATACGCAGTATTTT. Translated: CASSQDLARIDTQYF. This rearrangement joins TRBV3-1 (or the pseudogene TRBV3-2) to TRBJ2-3; D perhaps matches TRBD2 (6 bases). The CDR3 is 15 residues long. Germline V CDR1 and CDR2: LGHDT, YNNKEL (reference sequence). V lost 0 bases and J 6 bases, leaving 13 bases between the germline ends.

The table lists this clone with a few counts. The chain carries TRBV7-9 and TRBJ2-7; weak D call: TRBD1 (6 bases). There are 16 residues in the CDR3. CDR1 is SEHNR and CDR2 is FQNEAQ in the germline V gene (reference sequence). Deletions cut 1 base from V and 3 bases from J, with 16 bases between. The CDR3 coding sequence is TGTGCCAGCAGCTTAGACACCACAGGGTACCTCTACGAGCAGTACTTC. Amino acids: CASSLDTTGYLYEQYF.

The J gene is TRBJ1-1, the V gene TRBV18, with a weak D call TRBD1 (5 bases). V was clipped by 6 bases and J by 4 bases, with 12 bases between them. Germline CDR1 is KGHSH and CDR2 is LQKENI. This CDR3 has 13 amino acids. The CDR3 loop reads CASSGGLGTEAFF. CDR3 in DNA: TGTGCCAGCTCGGGGGGGTTGGGCACTGAAGCTTTCTTT.

This rearrangement joins TRBV7-3 to TRBJ1-1; D ambiguous. V was cut by 4 bases and J by 1 base, with 7 bases left in between. The CDR3 length is 13 residues. CDR1 SGHTA and CDR2 FQGTGA come from the germline V gene. For the CDR3, the DNA is TGTGCCAGCAGCTACCGTAGGAACACTGAAGCTTTCTTT. Translated: CASSYRRNTEAFF.

The V gene is TRBV7-6, the J gene TRBJ2-2; 12 positions agree with TRBD2. The ends lost 2 bases at V and 1 base at J; junction bases unmatched: 5. CDR1 and CDR2 (germline): SGHVS, FNYEAQ. The CDR3 extends over 18 amino acids. The CDR3 sequence is CASSLQPSGGENTGELFF. DNA of the CDR3: TGTGCCAGCAGCTTACAGCCTAGCGGGGGGGAGAACACCGGGGAGCTGTTTTTT.